These 19 T cell receptor beta chains came from one sample sequenced in a study of human T cells and chemical hapten exposure. Time point meaning: patch test 1, 2 weeks after DPC sensitization. Treatment indicated: therapeutic diphenylcyclopropenone sensitization with weekly scalp DPC. One entry per CDR3 protein, called by TCRdb with MiXCR from the RACE reads. Counted here are 340,000 or so distinct CDR3 sequences, roughly 6.9% occurring once; the ten biggest clones make up around 8.4%. Material: whole blood, obtained in connection with sensitization to the hapten diphenylcyclopropenone (DPC). These receptor sequences come from a woman aged 18-30 years with alopecia areata. Some clones in this sample may be carry-over from other donors' samples.

This clonotype was seen more than once but under ten times. V is TRBV2 and J is TRBJ1-4; D uncertain. This CDR3 contains 14 residues. Germline loops: CDR1 SNHLY, CDR2 FYNNEI. Trimming left V 5 bases short and J 8 bases short, with 15 bases between. CDR3 DNA sequence: TGTGCCAGCAGTCTGGGCGGGATCAGGGAAAAACTGTTTTTT. Its protein product is CASSLGGIREKLFF.

There are a few counts of this clonotype. The rearrangement links TRBV6-5 to TRBJ2-1, with D unclear. CDR1 MNHEY and CDR2 SVGAGI come from the germline V gene. This CDR3 is 15 amino acids long. V was cut by 0 bases and J by 2 bases, with 8 bases left in between. The DNA for the CDR3 is TGTGCCAGCAGTTACTCTCCAGTGACCTACAATGAGCAGTTCTTC. Protein sequence: CASSYSPVTYNEQFF.

This clonotype has more than one count but fewer than ten. This rearrangement joins TRBV20-1 to TRBJ1-1; possibly TRBD1 for D (5 bases). Between the trimmed V and J ends, which lost 3 bases and 1 base, there was a span of 12 bases. The length of the CDR3 is 14 residues. The germline V gene has CDR1 DFQATT and CDR2 SNEGSKA (reference sequence). CDR3 sequence: CSARGLGRNTEAFF. In DNA form, the CDR3 reads TGCAGTGCTAGGGGACTGGGGAGGAACACTGAAGCTTTCTTT.

J is TRBJ2-5 and V is TRBV7-2, with 10 bases identical to TRBD2. CDR3 size: 16 residues. With 5 bases clipped from V and 0 bases from J, the junction kept 6 bases outside the gene matches. Per germline, CDR1 SGHTA and CDR2 FQGNSA. Here the CDR3 DNA reads TGTGCCAGCAGCGCCCATAGCGGGGGGTACCAAGAGACCCAGTACTTC. Amino acids: CASSAHSGGYQETQYF.

This clonotype was found many times. In DNA, the CDR3 is TGTGCCACCGAGATCCTGAACACTGAAGCTTTCTTT. As protein: CATEILNTEAFF. This rearrangement joins TRBV7-9 to TRBJ1-1, with D uncertain. V dropped 10 bases and J dropped 0 bases, with 9 bases sitting between them. The CDR3 runs to 12 residues. Germline V gene lookup returns CDR1 SEHNR and CDR2 FQNEAQ (reference sequence).

This rearrangement joins TRBV27 to TRBJ1-1; 7 bases are a match to TRBD1. The germline CDR1 and CDR2 sequences are MNHEY and SMNVEV (reference sequence). Losses at the gene ends were 6 bases for V and 4 bases for J; bases not matched to a gene: 5. CDR3 length: 13 amino acids. The CDR3 loop is CASRLTGVTEAFF. DNA of the CDR3: TGTGCCAGCAGGTTAACAGGGGTCACTGAAGCTTTCTTT.

The table lists this clonotype with many counts. The chain joins TRBV6-5 to TRBJ2-7, with D possibly being TRBD1 or TRBD2 (5 bases each). The V end lost 7 bases, the J end lost 0 bases, and 13 bases lay between the germline ends. The CDR3 loop spans 14 amino acids. Germline CDR1 is MNHEY and CDR2 is SVGAGI. This CDR3 reads CASTGTGSSYEQYF. The CDR3 bases are TGTGCCAGCACCGGGACGGGGAGCTCCTACGAGCAGTACTTC.

This clonotype has just a few counts. V and J are TRBV12-3 or TRBV12-4 and TRBJ1-4, with D possibly being TRBD1 (6 bases). CDR3 size: 17 residues. The ends were cut back, 5 bases at V and 6 bases at J, with 22 bases in the middle. The CDR3 loop reads CASSHWNRVRGDEKLFF. As DNA, the CDR3 is TGTGCCAGCAGTCATTGGAACAGGGTTCGAGGCGATGAAAAACTGTTTTTT.

The sample holds many counts of this clonotype. The rearrangement joins TRBV5-1 to TRBJ2-5, with D hard to call. The CDR3 length is 13 residues. Looked up from germline, CDR1 is SGHRS and CDR2 is YFSETQ. V lost 1 base and J 2 bases, leaving 6 bases between the germline ends. CDR3 region: CASSLLSQETQYF. CDR3 coding DNA: TGCGCCAGCAGCTTGCTCAGTCAAGAGACCCAGTACTTC. Based on the CDR3 plus reference TRBV5-1 and TRBJ2-5, the full variable domain is KAGVTQTPRYLIKTRGQQVTLSCSPISGHRSVSWYQQTPGQGLQFLFEYFSETQRNKGNFPGRFSGRQFSNSRSEMNVSTLELGDSALYLCASSLLSQETQYFGPGTRLLVL.

This clonotype has a count of ten or more. V gene TRBV6-1 combines with J gene TRBJ1-5, with a possible D match to TRBD1 (5 bases). The CDR3 sequence is 14 residues long. Germline V lookup: CDR1 MNHNS, CDR2 SASEGT. V lost 3 bases, J lost 0 bases, and 6 bases lay in between. CDR3 sequence (DNA): TGTGCCAGCAGTGAGGGGGGTAGCAATCAGCCCCAGCATTTT. Translation: CASSEGGSNQPQHF.

The V call is TRBV20-1, the J call TRBJ1-6; tentative D call: TRBD1 (6 bases). With 3 bases removed from V and 10 bases from J, the gap between germline ends came to 16 bases. Germline V gene sequence: CDR1 DFQATT, CDR2 SNEGSKA (reference sequence). The CDR3 covers 14 residues. The CDR3: CSARLASQGSPLHF. CDR3 sequence (DNA): TGCAGTGCTAGGTTGGCCAGCCAGGGGTCACCCCTCCACTTT.

V and J are TRBV6-5 and TRBJ1-4; weak D call: TRBD1 (6 bases). The CDR3 loop spans 16 amino acids. The germline gives CDR1 MNHEY, CDR2 SVGAGI. V gave up 1 base and J gave up 0 bases, with 9 bases separating them. The CDR3 bases are TGTGCCAGCAGTTACTTCAGGGGTACAACTAATGAAAAACTGTTTTTT. Protein product: CASSYFRGTTNEKLFF.

The chain recombines TRBV5-4 with TRBJ1-4; TRBD1 aligns across 8 bases. Per the germline V gene, CDR1 is SGHNT and CDR2 is YYREEE (reference sequence). The CDR3 contains 14 residues. The V segment lost 4 bases and the J segment 2 bases; nucleotides outside the gene matches: 1. CDR3 sequence reads: CASSTGGTNEKLFF. The CDR3 DNA reads as TGTGCCAGCAGCACAGGGGGTACTAATGAAAAACTGTTTTTT.

This clonotype was found many times. This chain uses TRBV9 with TRBJ2-1; D is ambiguous. This CDR3 region has 14 residues. Germline values: CDR1 SGDLS, CDR2 YYNGEE. Trimming cost V 2 bases and J 7 bases, with 13 bases left between them. CDR3 in amino acids: CASSVGSGRNEQFF. In DNA form, the CDR3 reads TGTGCCAGCAGCGTTGGGTCAGGTAGGAATGAGCAGTTCTTC. Full variable domain (outside the CDR3, taken from reference TRBV9 and TRBJ2-1): DSGVTQTPKHLITATGQRVTLRCSPRSGDLSVYWYQQSLDQGLQFLIQYYNGEERAKGNILERFSAQQFPDLHSELNLSSLELGDSALYFCASSVGSGRNEQFFGPGTRLTVL.

Many counts were recorded for this clonotype. The V gene is TRBV27, the J gene TRBJ2-5, with TRBD1 matching 8 bases. The CDR3 extends over 14 amino acids. Germline CDR1 reads MNHEY; CDR2 reads SMNVEV (reference sequence). V gave up 5 bases and J gave up 1 base; unmatched junction bases: 3. The CDR3: CASSNTGGQETQYF. CDR3 DNA: TGTGCCAGCAGTAACACAGGGGGCCAAGAGACCCAGTACTTC.

This clonotype was observed at least ten times. V gene TRBV5-1 combines with J gene TRBJ2-3, with D unresolved. V was trimmed by 4 bases and J by 4 bases, leaving 16 bases between them. From germline, CDR1 is SGHRS and CDR2 YFSETQ. This CDR3 has 15 amino acids. CDR3 in amino acids: CASSIDPPGADTQYF. The CDR3 DNA sequence: TGCGCCAGCAGCATAGATCCCCCCGGTGCAGATACGCAGTATTTT.

This clonotype was seen a handful of times. This rearrangement joins TRBV20-1 to TRBJ2-5, with D unclear. Trimming removed 5 bases from V and 0 bases from J, with 7 bases in between. CDR1 is DFQATT and CDR2 is SNEGSKA in the germline V gene (reference sequence). This CDR3 has 12 residues. DNA for the CDR3: TGCAGTGCTGGCCGGGACCAAGAGACCCAGTACTTC. It is translated as CSAGRDQETQYF.

This clonotype has at least ten counts. This chain joins TRBV7-3 and TRBJ2-4; 9 bases map to TRBD1. This CDR3 comprises 14 residues. Germline V gene sequence: CDR1 SGHTA, CDR2 FQGTGA. Losses at the gene ends were 5 bases for V and 5 bases for J; bases not matched to a gene: 4. The CDR3 DNA reads as TGTGCCAGCAGCCCCTGGACAGGGGAAAACATTCAGTACTTC. Translated: CASSPWTGENIQYF.

There are a few counts of this clonotype. The chain has TRBV6-1 and TRBJ2-5, with D possibly TRBD1 on 6 matching bases. V was trimmed by 2 bases and J by 3 bases, leaving 16 bases between them. The germline gives CDR1 MNHNS, CDR2 SASEGT. The CDR3 runs 16 residues. CDR3 in amino acids: CASSESAGEGEETQYF. The DNA of the CDR3 is TGTGCCAGCAGTGAATCCGCAGGGGAAGGGGAAGAGACCCAGTACTTC.